These 32 T cell receptor beta chains were sequenced from one sample in a study of kidney transplant recipient with SARS-CoV-2 infection. TCRdb ran MiXCR on the reads and lists one entry per CDR3 protein. The top ten hold 6% to 8.5% of the sample, which has roughly 250,000 distinct CDR3 sequences, around 30% seen once. The sequencing used a blood sample, collected at baseline and between days 110 and 120 from a kidney transplant recipient. Receptors were obtained from a male patient between 25 and 39 years old who had COVID-19 and was a kidney transplant recipient. Some of the T cells may derive from the graft donor.

This clonotype was seen repeatedly, ten times or more. V and J are TRBV7-2 and TRBJ1-2; no reliable D call. Germline V lookup: CDR1 SGHTA, CDR2 FQGNSA. The CDR3 runs to 17 residues. V lost 4 bases to trimming and J lost 4 bases, with 22 bases between them. Here the CDR3 DNA reads TGTGCCAGCAGCTGCGATTTCAGAGACGGAAAGACCTATGGCTACACCTTC. Translation gives CASSCDFRDGKTYGYTF.

As concerns this clonotype: A read error may explain this, as a much larger clone is one base away. The J gene is TRBJ2-7, the V gene TRBV19; D ambiguous. Germline assignment: CDR1 LNHDA and CDR2 SQIVND (reference sequence). This CDR3 contains 14 residues. The DNA of the CDR3 is TGTGCCAGTAGCCCGGGCTCCTCACTCTACGAGCGGTACTTC. Protein product: CASSPGSSLYERYF.

This clonotype was counted at least ten times. The genes are TRBV5-4 and TRBJ1-1; a weak D match, TRBD1 (5 bases). The V and J ends lost 1 base and 4 bases respectively, with 11 bases between them. The CDR3 spans 14 residues. CDR1 is SGHNT and CDR2 is YYREEE in the germline V gene (reference sequence). CDR3 bases: TGTGCCAGCAGCTTGCCCGCGGGGGGCACTGAAGCTTTCTTT. This translates into CASSLPAGGTEAFF.

This clonotype occurred a few times. This rearrangement joins TRBV19 to TRBJ1-1, with D maybe TRBD1 (6 bases). V was shortened by 5 bases and J by 3 bases, with 7 bases between the two germline ends. Per germline, CDR1 LNHDA and CDR2 SQIVND (reference sequence). The CDR3 is 12 residues long. DNA for the CDR3: TGTGCCAGTAGTTACAGGGACACTGAAGCTTTCTTT. Translated: CASSYRDTEAFF.

This clonotype was counted a single time. A much larger clone is a single base away; this may be a read error. The V call is TRBV3-1, the J call TRBJ2-2; D remains unclear. CDR1 and CDR2 from the germline V gene are LGHDT and YNNKEL (reference sequence). This CDR3 is 18 amino acids long. V lost 5 bases and J lost 5, with 24 bases in between. The CDR3 here is CASSSGRPISGLTGELFF. The DNA of the CDR3 is TGTGCCAGCAGCTCAGGTCGTCCCATTTCAGGCTTGACCGGGGAGCTGTTTTTT.

About this clonotype itself: This may come from a read error, since a much larger clone is one base off. The V call is TRBV4-1, the J call TRBJ2-7; the match to TRBD2 covers 11 bases. This CDR3 has 17 amino acids. Germline V CDR1 and CDR2: MGHRA, YSYEKL. For the CDR3, the DNA is TGCGCCAACAGCCAAGTCGAGCTAGCGGGAGGTCTGGCCGAGCAGTACTTC. Translating gives CANSQVELAGGLAEQYF.

This clonotype appeared many times. The chain is built from TRBV5-8 and TRBJ1-2; no definite D call. Germline V CDR1 and CDR2: SGHTS, YDEGEE. V lost 6 bases and J 4 bases, leaving 22 bases between the germline ends. This CDR3 spans 16 amino acids. In DNA form, the CDR3 reads TGTGCCAGCATGAATTTTCATCCACGAAAGACCTATGGCTACACCTTC. Protein: CASMNFHPRKTYGYTF.

This clonotype has ten or more counts. The chain employs TRBV3-1 and TRBJ1-6, with D tentatively TRBD1 (5 bases). CDR1 and CDR2 (germline): LGHDT, YNNKEL (reference sequence). Trimming removed 4 bases from V and 14 bases from J, with 18 bases in between. CDR3 size: 14 residues. The CDR3 DNA sequence: TGTGCCAGCAGCCTCGGCACTCTCGGGGCTGCCCTCCACTTT. Its translation is CASSLGTLGAALHF.

J is TRBJ1-5 and V is TRBV20-1, with D unresolved. V lost 3 bases to trimming and J lost 4 bases, with 16 bases between them. The CDR3 extends over 15 amino acids. Germline-derived CDR1 and CDR2 are DFQATT and SNEGSKA (reference sequence). The CDR3: CSASSPGRKNQPQHF. CDR3 sequence (DNA): TGCAGTGCTAGTAGCCCGGGTCGTAAGAATCAGCCCCAGCATTTT.

This clonotype came up many times. V and J are TRBV10-2 and TRBJ1-2; D gene unclear. Trimming removed 5 bases from V and 4 bases from J, with 23 bases in between. The length of the CDR3 is 17 residues. The germline gives CDR1 WSHSY, CDR2 SAAADI. The CDR3: CASSMSNTSRKTYGYTF. The CDR3 coding sequence is TGCGCCAGCAGTATGTCCAACACTTCTAGAAAGACCTATGGCTACACCTTC.

This clonotype was detected many times. The chain is built from TRBV14 and TRBJ1-4; TRBD1 matches 8 bases. With V trimmed by 1 base and J by 5 bases, 6 bases remained unmatched. The CDR3 has 16 residues. Germline assignment: CDR1 SGHDN and CDR2 FVKESK. CDR3: CASSQGPGQANEKLFF. The CDR3 DNA reads TGTGCCAGCAGCCAAGGTCCGGGACAGGCGAATGAAAAACTGTTTTTT.

This clonotype was seen repeatedly, ten times or more. The chain couples TRBV7-9 to TRBJ1-4, with D possibly TRBD1 on 5 matching bases. V was cut by 5 bases and J by 5 bases, with 12 bases left in between. This CDR3 is built from 14 residues. The germline gives CDR1 SEHNR, CDR2 FQNEAQ (reference sequence). CDR3 sequence: CASSPRDFNEKLFF. The CDR3 DNA follows: TGTGCCAGCAGCCCGCGGGACTTCAATGAAAAACTGTTTTTT.

This clonotype has at least ten counts. CDR3 coding DNA: TGTGCCAGCAGCCTTCCGAACAATCAGCCCCAGCATTTT. It is translated as CASSLPNNQPQHF. The chain links TRBV7-9 to TRBJ1-5, with unresolved D. In germline, CDR1 is SEHNR, CDR2 FQNEAQ (reference sequence). CDR3 length equals 13 residues. V gave up 5 bases and J gave up 3 bases, with 8 bases separating them.

This clonotype was observed at least ten times. This chain links TRBV6-1 with TRBJ2-7, with 8 bases lining up with TRBD2. The CDR3 is 15 residues long. The J segment lost 0 bases and the V segment lost 1 base, leaving 2 bases of the junction unmatched. Looked up from germline, CDR1 is MNHNS and CDR2 is SASEGT. The CDR3 nucleotides read TGTGCCAGCAGTGAAGAGGGGACTAGCTCCTACGAGCAGTACGTC. It translates to CASSEEGTSSYEQYV.

In the case of this clonotype: A single base separates this from a much larger clone, so it may be a read error. The V call is TRBV28, the J call TRBJ1-2; D unresolved. This CDR3 comprises 13 residues. Germline lookup yields CDR1 MDHEN and CDR2 SYDVKM. Here the CDR3 reads CAGSFPGDYGYTF. CDR3 nucleotide sequence: TGTGCCGGCAGTTTTCCGGGTGACTATGGCTACACCTTC.

There are many counts of this clonotype. The chain's CDR3 is CASSLSGGETYEQYF. The CDR3 nucleotides are TGTGCCAGCAGTCTTAGCGGGGGGGAAACCTACGAGCAGTACTTC. The chain employs TRBV5-4 and TRBJ2-7, with 11 positions matching TRBD2. The germline V gene has CDR1 SGHNT and CDR2 YYREEE (reference sequence). V lost 5 bases to trimming and J lost 2 bases; unmatched junction nucleotides: 6. The CDR3 loop spans 15 amino acids.

This clonotype was detected many times. V and J are TRBV5-3 and TRBJ1-2; D gene uncertain. TRBV5-3 is labeled an ORF, and its function is uncertain. The germline V and J ends were trimmed by 7 bases and 4 bases, with 23 bases remaining between them. The length of the CDR3 is 16 residues. DNA of the CDR3: TGTGCCAGATTGTGGTCAGTGGTGAGAAAGACCTATGGCTACACCTTC. Translating it yields CARLWSVVRKTYGYTF.

In this sample, this clonotype turned up many times. The V call is TRBV3-1, the J call TRBJ2-5; D is unresolved. Looked up from germline, CDR1 is LGHDT and CDR2 is YNNKEL (reference sequence). The CDR3 is 17 amino acids. Between the trimmed V and J ends, which lost 4 bases and 5 bases, there was a span of 23 bases. CDR3 residues: CASSLGDPISFSETQYF. CDR3 bases: TGTGCCAGCAGCCTAGGTGATCCCATTTCTTTCTCTGAGACCCAGTACTTC.

In regard to this clonotype: A much larger clone differs by one base, so this may be a read error. This chain links TRBV11-1 with TRBJ2-4; 8 positions match TRBD1. The DNA end lines up better with TRBJ2-7; the J call may be wrong. Germline lookup yields CDR1 SGHAT and CDR2 FQDESV (reference sequence). The CDR3 spans 15 residues. This CDR3 is CTSSLGAGGGDEQYF. The CDR3 DNA reads TGTACCAGCAGCTTAGGGGCAGGGGGCGGAGACGAGCAGTACTTC.

Concerning this clonotype itself: It may be a read error: a sequence one base away is much more abundant. The rearrangement joins TRBV5-4 to TRBJ1-2; no clear D. The CDR3 consists of 16 residues. Germline CDR1 is SGHNT and CDR2 is YYREEE (reference sequence). The CDR3 bases are TGTGCCAGCGTGGCAGGCGTACCAGGAAAGACCTATGGCAACACCTTC. Its translation is CASVAGVPGKTYGNTF. Full variable domain (remainder filled in from reference TRBV5-4 and TRBJ1-2): ETGVTQSPTHLIKTRGQQVTLRCSSQSGHNTVSWYQQALGQGPQFIFQYYREEENGRGNFPPRFSGLQFPNYSSELNVNALELDDSALYLCASVAGVPGKTYGNTFGSGTRLTVV.

This clonotype occurred many times. The genes are TRBV7-9 and TRBJ2-3; tentatively, D is TRBD1 (7 bases). The CDR3 sequence is 16 residues long. Trimming took off 5 bases at V and 5 bases at J, with 20 bases between the two ends. Germline V CDR1 and CDR2: SEHNR, FQNEAQ (reference sequence). Here the CDR3 DNA reads TGTGCCAGCAGCCAATTAACAGGGGACTGGATAGATACGCAGTATTTT. Amino acids: CASSQLTGDWIDTQYF.

Of note for this clonotype: With a much larger clone just one base away, this may be a read error. V usage is TRBV12-3 or TRBV12-4 and J usage is TRBJ1-3; D not certain. This CDR3 is 15 amino acids long. CDR3 coding DNA: TGTGCCTGCAGTTCACCCCGGAGCTCTGGAAACACCATATATTTT. Translation: CACSSPRSSGNTIYF.

On this clonotype itself: One base away lies a much larger clone, so this may be a sequencing read error. The chain uses TRBV11-2 and TRBJ2-4; 9 bases are shared with TRBD1. Losses at the gene ends were 7 bases for V and 13 bases for J; bases not matched to a gene: 11. Germline-derived CDR1 and CDR2 are SGHAT and FQNNGV. CDR3 length: 13 residues. The CDR3 DNA sequence: TGTGCCAGCACCCAGGGACAGGGCTACGGGCAGTACTTC. Amino acid sequence: CASTQGQGYGQYF.

Regarding this clonotype: This could be a read error, since a much larger clone is one nucleotide away. The genes are TRBV7-6 and TRBJ1-2; D is ambiguous. The germline CDR1 and CDR2 sequences are SGHVS and FNYEAQ. The germline V and J ends were trimmed by 5 bases and 4 bases, with 23 bases remaining between them. CDR3 size: 17 residues. The CDR3 region is CASSPPRESRKTYGYTF. The CDR3 nucleotides are TGTGCCAGCAGCCCACCACGTGAATCTCGAAAGACCTATGGCTACACCTTC.

This clonotype was detected many times. This chain links TRBV10-1 with TRBJ1-1; D is undetermined. Germline V gives CDR1 WNHNN, CDR2 SYGVQD (reference sequence). The CDR3 has 14 residues. Trimming pared 7 bases from V and 3 bases from J, leaving 15 bases between. The CDR3 protein is CASIYSCGYTEAFF. CDR3 bases: TGCGCCAGCATTTACTCGTGCGGGTACACTGAAGCTTTCTTT.

This clonotype was seen just once. A much larger clone lies a single base off, so this may be a read error. The rearrangement uses TRBV4-1 and TRBJ1-5; 8 bases match TRBD1. From germline, CDR1 is MGHRA and CDR2 YSYEKL. The V segment lost 1 base and the J segment 9 bases; nucleotides outside the gene matches: 8. This CDR3 region has 15 residues. The CDR3 spells CASSQGQGRLRPQHF. The DNA of the CDR3 is TGCGCCAGCAGCCAAGGACAGGGGCGGCTGCGGCCCCAGCATTTT.

Worth noting for this clonotype: A much larger clone differs by one base, so this may be a read error. This chain uses TRBV3-1 with TRBJ2-7, with D possibly TRBD2 on 5 matching bases. The CDR3 covers 15 residues. Germline assignment: CDR1 LGHDT and CDR2 YNNKEL (reference sequence). The CDR3 coding sequence is TGTGCCGGCAGCCATGCTACTAGGTTGGCCTACGAGCAGTACTTC. Residues: CAGSHATRLAYEQYF.

There are many counts of this clonotype. This chain uses TRBV6-1 with TRBJ1-2; no clear D gene. The CDR3 is made up of 17 amino acids. Germline V gene sequence: CDR1 MNHNS, CDR2 SASEGT. Trimming pared 5 bases from V and 4 bases from J, leaving 23 bases between. The CDR3 nucleotides are TGTGCCAGCAGTCGCACCATCTCTATGCGAAAGACCTATGGCTACACCTTC. Residues: CASSRTISMRKTYGYTF.

This clonotype was recorded at least ten times. This chain connects TRBV19 to TRBJ2-5, with a weak D call TRBD1 (5 bases). The CDR3 has 13 amino acids. Germline CDR1 reads LNHDA; CDR2 reads SQIVND (reference sequence). Trimming took 6 bases from V and 1 from J, leaving 9 bases between them. The CDR3 DNA reads TGTGCCAGTAGAGACAGTTTCCAAGAGACCCAGTACTTC. Its translation is CASRDSFQETQYF.

This clonotype appeared many times. The chain employs TRBV5-5 and TRBJ1-2; D not resolved. Looked up from germline, CDR1 is SGHKS and CDR2 is YYEKEE (reference sequence). The CDR3 runs 16 residues. V was cut by 6 bases and J by 4 bases, with 22 bases left in between. The CDR3 region is CASTKDVSRKTYGYTF. CDR3 nucleotides: TGTGCCAGCACCAAAGATGTCTCGCGAAAGACCTATGGCTACACCTTC.

This clonotype has at least ten counts. V gene TRBV11-2 combines with J gene TRBJ1-1, with D perhaps matching TRBD1 (5 bases). In germline, CDR1 is SGHAT, CDR2 FQNNGV. The CDR3 totals 13 residues. V shed 4 bases and J shed 8 bases, with 14 bases lying between them. CDR3: CASSSQSGEEAFF. The CDR3 nucleotides are TGTGCCAGCAGCTCCCAATCGGGGGAGGAAGCTTTCTTT.

This clonotype was counted between two and nine times. The V gene is TRBV28, the J gene TRBJ1-2; no definite D call. Looked up from germline, CDR1 is MDHEN and CDR2 is SYDVKM. The V gene lost 5 bases and the J gene lost 4 bases, with 23 bases spanning the gap. There are 17 residues in the CDR3. CDR3 in amino acids: CASSGGLPRRKTYGYTF. DNA for the CDR3: TGTGCCAGCAGTGGAGGTCTTCCTCGACGAAAGACCTATGGCTACACCTTC.